The present TCR beta chain was sequenced within a study of PD-1 blockade in mismatch repair-deficient tumors. Whole-study results and caveats: Tumor-resident clones, often undetectable pretreatment in blood, expanded then contracted after pembrolizumab.

Germline-derived CDR1 and CDR2 are LGHNA and YNFKEQ. CDR3 length: 15 residues. Generated by immunoSEQ multiplex PCR, the TCRdb table keeps only in-frame clones and is missing some. The sample holds 100,000 to 150,000 clones; 86% are singletons and the top ten take roughly 14%. TCRs were sequenced from three patients responding to pembrolizumab. This clone was seen more than once but under ten times. Its antigen is not identified. Germline and junction disagree at one end, which may indicate a read error. The sequencing here drew on peripheral blood, taken 44 weeks after starting pembrolizumab. J is TRBJ2-7 and V is TRBV4-2; 8 bases agree with TRBD1. This clonotype originated in an adult with mismatch repair-deficient cancer. The CDR3 loop reads CASSARDRSSSEQYF. CDR3 DNA sequence: TGTGCCAGCAGCGCCCGGGACAGGAGCTCCTCCGAGCAGTACTTC.